This TCR beta chain stems from a study of breast tumors, draining lymph nodes, adjacent tissues. Study-wide results and caveats: Data fit most tumor T cells coming from lymph node, expanding in tumor. Tumor repertoires ranked between lymph nodes and nontumor tissue in diversity, with V and J gene preferences.

One entry per CDR3 protein, called by TCRdb with MiXCR from the multiplex PCR reads. The table includes tens of thousands of distinct CDR3 sequences, 60% to 75% detected once. Remarks on this clonotype: The target antigen is unknown.

The germline gives CDR1 SEHNR, CDR2 FQNEAQ (reference sequence). This CDR3 has 18 residues. J gave up 1 base and V 1 base, and 8 bases lay outside the gene matches. Specimen: tumor-adjacent breast tissue. This sequence joins TRBV7-9 and TRBJ1-1; 11 bases align to TRBD1. The sequence was collected from a female donor with breast cancer. Some clones in this sample may be carry-over from other donors' samples. CDR3 protein: CASSLGTGGLKRNTEAFF. The CDR3, as DNA: TGTGCCAGCAGCTTAGGGACAGGGGGCCTTAAGAGGAACACTGAAGCTTTCTTT. Drawing the rest from reference TRBV7-9 and TRBJ1-1, the complete variable domain is DTGVSQNPRHKITKRGQNVTFRCDPISEHNRLYWYRQTLGQGPEFLTYFQNEAQLEKSRLLSDRFSAERPKGSFSTLEIQRTEQGDSAMYLCASSLGTGGLKRNTEAFFGQGTRLTVV.